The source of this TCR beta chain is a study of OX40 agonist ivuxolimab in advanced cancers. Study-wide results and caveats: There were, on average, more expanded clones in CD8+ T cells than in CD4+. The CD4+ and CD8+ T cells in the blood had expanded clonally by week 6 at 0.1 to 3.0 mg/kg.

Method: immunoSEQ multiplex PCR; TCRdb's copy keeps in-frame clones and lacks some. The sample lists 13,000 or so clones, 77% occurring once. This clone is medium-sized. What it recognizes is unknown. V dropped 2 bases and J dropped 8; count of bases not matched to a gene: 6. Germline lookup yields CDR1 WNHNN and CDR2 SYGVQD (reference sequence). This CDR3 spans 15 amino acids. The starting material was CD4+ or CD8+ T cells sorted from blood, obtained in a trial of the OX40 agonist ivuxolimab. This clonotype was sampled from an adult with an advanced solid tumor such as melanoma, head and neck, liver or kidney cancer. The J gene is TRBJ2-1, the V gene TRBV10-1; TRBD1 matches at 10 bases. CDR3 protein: CASSEGTGASDEQFF. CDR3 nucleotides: TGCGCCAGCAGTGAGGGGACAGGGGCATCCGATGAGCAGTTCTTC.